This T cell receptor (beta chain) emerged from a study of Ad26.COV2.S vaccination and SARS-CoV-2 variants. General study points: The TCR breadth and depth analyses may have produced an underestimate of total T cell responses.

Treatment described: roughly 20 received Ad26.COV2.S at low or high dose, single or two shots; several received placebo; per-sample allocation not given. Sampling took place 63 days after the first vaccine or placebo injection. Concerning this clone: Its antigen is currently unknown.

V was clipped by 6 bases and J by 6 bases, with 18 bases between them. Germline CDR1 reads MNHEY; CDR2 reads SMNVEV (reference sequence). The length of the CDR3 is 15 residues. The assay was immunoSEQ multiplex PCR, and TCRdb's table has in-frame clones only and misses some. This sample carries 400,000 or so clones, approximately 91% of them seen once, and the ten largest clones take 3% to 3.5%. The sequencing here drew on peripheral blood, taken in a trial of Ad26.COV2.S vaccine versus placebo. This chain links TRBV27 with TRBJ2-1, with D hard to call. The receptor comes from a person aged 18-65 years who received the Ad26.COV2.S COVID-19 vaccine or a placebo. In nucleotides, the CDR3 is TGTGCCAGCAGCCTAATAAGGGCAGCGTTCAATGAGCAGTTCTTC. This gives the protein CASSLIRAAFNEQFF.